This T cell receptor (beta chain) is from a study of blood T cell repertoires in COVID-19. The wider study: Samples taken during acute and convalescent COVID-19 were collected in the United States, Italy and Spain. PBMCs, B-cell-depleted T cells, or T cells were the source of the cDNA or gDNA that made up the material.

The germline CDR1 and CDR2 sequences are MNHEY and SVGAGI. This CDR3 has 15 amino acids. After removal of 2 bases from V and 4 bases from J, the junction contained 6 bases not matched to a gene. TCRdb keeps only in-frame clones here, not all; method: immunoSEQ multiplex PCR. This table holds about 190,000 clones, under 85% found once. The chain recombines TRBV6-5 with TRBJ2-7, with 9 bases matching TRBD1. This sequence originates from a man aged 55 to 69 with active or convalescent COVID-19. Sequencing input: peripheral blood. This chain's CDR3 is CASSYMSDRGYEQYF. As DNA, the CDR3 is TGTGCCAGCAGTTACATGTCGGACAGGGGATACGAGCAGTACTTC.